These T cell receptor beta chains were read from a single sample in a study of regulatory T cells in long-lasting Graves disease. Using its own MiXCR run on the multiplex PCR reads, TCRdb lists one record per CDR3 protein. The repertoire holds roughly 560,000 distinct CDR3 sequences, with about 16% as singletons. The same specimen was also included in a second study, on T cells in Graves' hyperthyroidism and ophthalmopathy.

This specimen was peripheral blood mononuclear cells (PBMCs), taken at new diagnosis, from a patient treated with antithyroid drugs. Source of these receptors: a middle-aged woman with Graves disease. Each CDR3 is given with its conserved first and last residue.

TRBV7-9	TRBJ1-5	CASSFSGPQPQHF
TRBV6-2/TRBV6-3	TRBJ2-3	CAGSFRGGRETDTQYF
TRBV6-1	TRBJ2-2	CASSPSGGTNTGELFF
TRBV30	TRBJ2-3	CAWRKGLAGPSTQYF
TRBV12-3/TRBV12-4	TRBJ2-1	CASSPGQGRVDDEQFF
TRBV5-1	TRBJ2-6	CASTPDRGGANVLTF
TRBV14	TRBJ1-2	CASSREGRGYGYTF
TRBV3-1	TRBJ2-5	CASSQDSQYF
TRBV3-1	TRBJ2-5	CASSPTGLAGGVETQYF
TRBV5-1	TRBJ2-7	CASSFRGTGGEQYF
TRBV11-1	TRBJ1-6	CASSSGHFGGSPLHF
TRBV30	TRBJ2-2	CAWSVVDTGELFF
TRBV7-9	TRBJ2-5	CATSAGAKETQYF
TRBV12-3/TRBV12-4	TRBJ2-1	CASSSDRGSYNEQFF
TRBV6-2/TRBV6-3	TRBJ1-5	CASRHPNQPQHF
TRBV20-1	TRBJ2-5	CSARDDRESEETQYF
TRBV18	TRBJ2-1	CASSPGLAGEDEQFF
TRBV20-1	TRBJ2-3	CSPGDRGSDTQYF
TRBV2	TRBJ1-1	CASSEATWARTEAFF
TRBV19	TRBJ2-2	CASSRLGGGTGELFF
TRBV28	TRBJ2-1	CASSTYRGEEQFF
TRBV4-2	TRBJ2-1	CASSQGGASGVDEQFF
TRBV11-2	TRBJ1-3	CASSFERGATIYF
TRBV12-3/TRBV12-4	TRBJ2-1	CASTGGGNYNEQFF
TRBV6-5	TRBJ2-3	CASSYRGTNTDTQYF
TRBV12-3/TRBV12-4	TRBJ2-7	CASSGQSFYEQYF
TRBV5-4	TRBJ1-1	CASSWQGVPEAFF
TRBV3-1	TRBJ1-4	CASSSTSVEKLFF
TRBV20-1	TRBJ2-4	CSASEAGQAENIQYF
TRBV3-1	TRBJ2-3	CASSLLGDAQYF
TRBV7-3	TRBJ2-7	CASSEGTETYEQYF
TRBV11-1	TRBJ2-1	CASSHEKGSYNEQFF
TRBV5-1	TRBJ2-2	CASTRAGTGNTGELFF
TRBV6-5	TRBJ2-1	CASSYEGGPNNEQFF
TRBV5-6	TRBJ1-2	CASSWGERGYTF